The 13 T cell receptor beta chains listed next were all sequenced from one sample in a study of shared clonotypes between healthy human individuals. The assay was immunoSEQ multiplex PCR, and TCRdb's table has in-frame clones only and misses some. The sample yields roughly 2.2 million clones, around 93% seen once. Material: naive CD4+ T cells from PBMCs. Specified subset: CD45RA+ positively selected. The receptors originated from a man younger than 35 in good health. Some clones in this sample may be carry-over from other donors' samples.

The chain has TRBV18 and TRBJ2-7, with D perhaps matching TRBD1 (6 bases). V lost 3 bases and J lost 2, with 14 bases in between. CDR1 is KGHSH, CDR2 LQKENI, per germline. CDR3 length: 15 residues. This CDR3 reads CASSPIKGQPYEQYF. CDR3 nucleotides: TGTGCCAGCTCACCTATTAAGGGACAACCCTACGAGCAGTACTTC.

This CDR3 is CSVDHGGDYEQYF. CDR3 bases: TGCAGCGTTGACCACGGGGGAGACTACGAGCAGTACTTC. The chain carries TRBV29-1 and TRBJ2-7; perhaps TRBD2 as D (6 bases). This CDR3 spans 13 amino acids. V was trimmed by 3 bases and J by 3 bases, leaving 12 bases between them. The germline CDR1 and CDR2 sequences are SQVTM and ANQGSEA.

The chain uses TRBV7-8 and TRBJ1-1; no reliable D call. Germline V gives CDR1 SGHVS, CDR2 FQNEAQ. The CDR3 consists of 17 residues. Deletions cut 5 bases from V and 0 bases from J, with 19 bases between. CDR3: CASSPGRLGGMNTEAFF. The CDR3 nucleotides read TGTGCCAGCAGCCCCGGTCGGCTCGGTGGGATGAACACTGAAGCTTTCTTT. Based on the CDR3 plus reference TRBV7-8 and TRBJ1-1, the full variable domain is GAGVSQSPRYKVAKRGQDVALRCDPISGHVSLFWYQQALGQGPEFLTYFQNEAQLDKSGLPSDRFFAERPEGSVSTLKIQRTQQEDSAVYLCASSPGRLGGMNTEAFFGQGTRLTVV.

As concerns this clone: The same CDR3 can be traced to other DNA sequences in this sample. The V call is TRBV27, the J call TRBJ2-7, with 10 bases lining up with TRBD1. CDR1 is MNHEY and CDR2 is SMNVEV in the germline V gene (reference sequence). The CDR3 is made up of 15 amino acids. With V trimmed by 5 bases and J by 0 bases, 4 bases remained unmatched. DNA of the CDR3: TGTGCCAGCAGTACCAGGACAGGGGGCTCCTACGAGCAGTACTTC. It specifies CASSTRTGGSYEQYF.

CDR3 DNA: TGTGCCAGCAGTTTAGGGGTGTGGAATCAGCCCCAGCATTTT. Translating gives CASSLGVWNQPQHF. The chain joins TRBV27 to TRBJ1-5; D is ambiguous. V lost 2 bases and J 4 bases, leaving 9 bases between the germline ends. Germline V gene sequence: CDR1 MNHEY, CDR2 SMNVEV (reference sequence). This CDR3 region has 14 residues.

The chain uses TRBV27 and TRBJ2-7; 9 nucleotides line up with TRBD1. The CDR3 runs 15 residues. J gave up 2 bases and V 5 bases, and 7 bases lay outside the gene matches. The germline CDR1 and CDR2 sequences are MNHEY and SMNVEV (reference sequence). The CDR3 loop is CASSPTGGTAYEQYF. The CDR3 DNA follows: TGTGCCAGCAGTCCGACAGGGGGGACGGCCTACGAGCAGTACTTC.

This sequence joins TRBV7-2 and TRBJ2-1; 7 positions match TRBD2. Trimming took 2 bases from V and 7 from J; bases not matched to a gene: 11. This CDR3 comprises 16 residues. CDR1 is SGHTA, CDR2 FQGNSA, per germline. The CDR3 here is CASSLLGSGLGNEQFF. DNA of the CDR3: TGTGCCAGCAGCTTACTCGGTAGCGGGCTGGGTAATGAGCAGTTCTTC.

This clone was counted a single time. This chain connects TRBV11-2 to TRBJ2-1; D might be TRBD2 (7 bases). CDR1 is SGHAT, CDR2 FQNNGV, per germline. The CDR3 runs 15 residues. Trimming took 3 bases from V and 4 from J, leaving 13 bases between them. The CDR3 DNA reads as TGTGCCAGCAGCTTTATCCGGGGGGCGTACAATGAGCAGTTCTTC. This codes for CASSFIRGAYNEQFF.

The J gene is TRBJ2-2, the V gene TRBV4-2, with unresolved D. V was pared by 3 bases and J by 5 bases, with 10 bases between. Germline V gives CDR1 LGHNA, CDR2 YNFKEQ. CDR3 length equals 14 residues. CDR3 in amino acids: CASSHASATGELFF. For the CDR3, the DNA is TGTGCCAGCAGCCATGCAAGCGCTACCGGGGAGCTGTTTTTT.

The chain combines TRBV6-6 with TRBJ1-1, with a possible D match to TRBD1 (5 bases). V was shortened by 4 bases and J by 0 bases, with 12 bases between the two germline ends. This CDR3 has 15 amino acids. Germline values: CDR1 MNHNY, CDR2 SVGAGI (reference sequence). The CDR3: CASSSIQVLNTEAFF. The CDR3 DNA is TGTGCCAGCAGTTCGATACAGGTTCTGAACACTGAAGCTTTCTTT.

The chain uses TRBV11-3 and TRBJ2-7; TRBD2 aligns across 13 bases. The CDR3 has 15 residues. V trimming: 6 bases; J trimming: 7 bases; junction bases outside the gene matches: 9. The germline V gene encodes CDR1 SGHNT and CDR2 YENEEA. The chain's CDR3 is CASSPGLAGAGEQYF. The DNA for the CDR3 is TGTGCCAGCAGTCCTGGACTAGCGGGAGCGGGTGAGCAGTACTTC.

This rearrangement joins TRBV29-1 to TRBJ2-3; TRBD2 matches at 15 bases. The length of the CDR3 is 13 residues. The trim removed 8 bases at V and 8 bases at J, leaving 5 bases unmatched. Germline CDR1 reads SQVTM; CDR2 reads ANQGSEA. The DNA of the CDR3 is TGCAGCCTGGGACTAGCGGGAGGTGGTACGCAGTATTTT. Its translation: CSLGLAGGGTQYF.

The chain uses TRBV11-3 and TRBJ2-5, with 7 bases matching TRBD2. V lost 5 bases and J lost 4; bases outside the gene matches: 10. This CDR3 spans 15 amino acids. The germline gives CDR1 SGHNT, CDR2 YENEEA. The CDR3 DNA is TGTGCCAGCAGCCGGGGGGTGGCGTCCGGAGAGACCCAGTACTTC. Its translation is CASSRGVASGETQYF.